This T cell receptor beta chain was recorded in a study of blood T cells in healthy people across ages (dated by TCRdb to between 2015 and 2017). Looking at the study overall: In model experiments, template switching captured about one uniquely barcoded TCR beta cDNA molecule for every two T cells. Donors of different ages were randomly distributed across sequencing lanes to avoid experimental bias. Four age groups were formed from the donors: young (average roughly 15 years), middle-aged (approximately 42), aged (under 70) and long-lived (about 80). Two additional independent replicas of 1 million unique cDNA reads from the same blood draw were analyzed for two donors (one aged 18 to 30 and one aged 80 or older). To track age-related changes in TCR beta repertoire diversity, the study relied on deep sequencing normalized with unique cDNA molecular identifiers. The research as a whole found: Because donor CMV infection status was unknown, age-related changes in expanded clonotypes were potentially confounded. Observed TCR beta diversity correlated strongly with the percentage of naive T cells measured by flow cytometry. Estimates of total diversity based on one million sequenced T cells were considered lower bounds and underestimates. The long-lived group showed more naive CD4+ T cells, fewer expanded clones and increased TCR diversity than the aged group, suggesting age selection. Observed TCR beta diversity per million T cells fell roughly linearly with age, and a significant reduction was already apparent by age about 36. Since profiling was done on bulk unsorted PBMCs, naive and antigen-experienced compartments could not be conclusively compared.

The 39 donors, aged roughly 6 to 95 years, were systemically healthy Caucasian individuals from Russia. Each donor gave ten milliliters of peripheral blood, collected into EDTA-treated Vacutainer tubes. Ficoll-Paque density-gradient centrifugation was used to isolate PBMCs, with at least 6 million obtained per sample. Total RNA, at least 5 micrograms per sample, was extracted from PBMCs with Trizol reagent. The percentages of naive CD45RAhigh/CD27high T cells were determined by flow cytometry on a PBMC aliquot from every donor. The library was prepared using 5' RACE. The instrument given in TCRdb is Illumina HiSeq 2500. A second PCR of about 7 to 12 cycles was performed with a sample-barcoded 5' primer and a J-beta primer mix. A unique molecular identifier was introduced onto each TCR beta cDNA molecule by a template-switch 5' adaptor carrying 12 random nucleotides. At least 3 million CDR3-containing paired-end reads were obtained from each sample. The Mint cDNA synthesis kit, primed by a TRBC-specific oligonucleotide, was used to synthesize first-strand cDNA from all RNA. Following uracil-DNA glycosylase treatment, a first 18-cycle PCR with universal primers M1SS and BC2_uni_R was performed on all cDNA. Processing in the source paper ran as follows. For normalization, 1 million high-quality reads, each with a distinct molecular identifier, were randomly selected from each sample. Reads sharing molecular identifiers were discarded rather than binned into consensus sequences. MiTCR, set to a Q25 quality threshold and the strictest error-elimination algorithm, was used for CDR3 identification, clonotype clustering and error correction. A nonparametric unseen species model using Euler transformation provided a lower-bound estimate of total TCR beta diversity. TCRdb applied fastp at Q25 and MiXCR to the public reads, then kept only in-frame beta chains. Merged by CDR3 protein, the rows form single entries marked with the most common genes and DNA. TCRdb, not the authors, supplied the V and J calls. A total of hundreds of thousands of distinct CDR3 sequences appear in this sample, roughly 32% of them only once. The ten biggest clones cover 15% of the sample.

According to the germline V gene, CDR1 reads SGHTA and CDR2 reads FQGNSA. The CDR3, cysteine through phenylalanine, is 13 amino acids long. Of the read, only the CDR3 DNA is kept; its 39 bases are in frame from base 1. Details on this clonotype: It lacks a known antigen. A junction boundary mismatches the germline segment, possibly from a read error.

The sample comprised blood. This clonotype originated in a woman of 80 years or more in good health. Donor details come from another sample of the same person, matched by shared clones. The sequence is built from TRBV7-2 and TRBJ2-4; 10 bases in the junction line up with TRBD1. The J call could be wrong; TRBJ2-7 is a better fit for the DNA end. Here is the DNA: TGCGCCAGGGGACAGGGGTGGTCCTACGAGCAGTACTTC. Its translation reads: CARGQGWSYEQYF.